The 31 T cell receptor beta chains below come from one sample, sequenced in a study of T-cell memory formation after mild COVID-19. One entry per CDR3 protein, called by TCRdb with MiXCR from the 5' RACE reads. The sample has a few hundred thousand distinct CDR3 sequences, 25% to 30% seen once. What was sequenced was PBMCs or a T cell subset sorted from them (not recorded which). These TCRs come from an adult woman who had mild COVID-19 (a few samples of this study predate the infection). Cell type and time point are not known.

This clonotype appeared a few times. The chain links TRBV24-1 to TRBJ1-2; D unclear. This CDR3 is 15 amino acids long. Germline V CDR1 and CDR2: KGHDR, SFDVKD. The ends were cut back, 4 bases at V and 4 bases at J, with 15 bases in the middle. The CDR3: CATSESGRESYGYTF. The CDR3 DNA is TGTGCCACCAGTGAGTCAGGTCGGGAGTCCTATGGCTACACCTTC.

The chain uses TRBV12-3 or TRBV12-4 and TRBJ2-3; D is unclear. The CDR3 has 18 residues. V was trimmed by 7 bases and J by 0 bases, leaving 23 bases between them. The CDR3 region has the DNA TGTGCCAGCACCTTGACTCCTATTTCTCCTCTTAGCACAGATACGCAGTATTTT. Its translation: CASTLTPISPLSTDTQYF.

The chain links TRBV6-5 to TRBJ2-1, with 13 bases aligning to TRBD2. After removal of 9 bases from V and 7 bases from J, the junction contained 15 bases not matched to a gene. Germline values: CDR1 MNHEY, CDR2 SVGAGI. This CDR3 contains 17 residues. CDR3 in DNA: TGTGCCAGTGGTAGGACTAGCGGGAGCATAGGGCCTAATGAGCAGTTCTTC. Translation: CASGRTSGSIGPNEQFF.

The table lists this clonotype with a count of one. CDR3 DNA: TGTGCCAGCAGTTTGTCGGGGACAGGACTGGGTCAGCCCCAGCATTTT. Translation gives CASSLSGTGLGQPQHF. The chain links TRBV12-3 or TRBV12-4 to TRBJ1-5; TRBD1 matches 8 bases. Trimming removed 3 bases from V and 6 bases from J; junction bases left unmatched: 10. The CDR3 sequence is 16 residues long.

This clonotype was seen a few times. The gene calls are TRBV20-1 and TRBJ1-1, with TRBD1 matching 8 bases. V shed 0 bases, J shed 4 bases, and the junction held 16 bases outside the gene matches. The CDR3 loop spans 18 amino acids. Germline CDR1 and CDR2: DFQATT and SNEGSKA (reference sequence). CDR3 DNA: TGCAGTGCTAGAGATATAGGACAGGGAGCTTTCGCGGGCACTGAAGCTTTCTTT. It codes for CSARDIGQGAFAGTEAFF.

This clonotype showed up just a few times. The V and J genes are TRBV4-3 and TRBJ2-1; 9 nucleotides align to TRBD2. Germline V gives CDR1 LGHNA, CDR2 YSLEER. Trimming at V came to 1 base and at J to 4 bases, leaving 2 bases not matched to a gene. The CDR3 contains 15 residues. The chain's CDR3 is CASSQGTSVYNEQFF. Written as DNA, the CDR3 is TGCGCCAGCAGCCAAGGGACTAGCGTTTACAATGAGCAGTTCTTC.

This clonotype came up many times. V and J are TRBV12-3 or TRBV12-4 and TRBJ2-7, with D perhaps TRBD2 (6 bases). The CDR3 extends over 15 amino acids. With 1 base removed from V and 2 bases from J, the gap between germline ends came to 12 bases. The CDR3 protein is CASSLVGLSPYEQYF. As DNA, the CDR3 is TGTGCCAGCAGTTTAGTGGGACTCTCGCCCTACGAGCAGTACTTC.

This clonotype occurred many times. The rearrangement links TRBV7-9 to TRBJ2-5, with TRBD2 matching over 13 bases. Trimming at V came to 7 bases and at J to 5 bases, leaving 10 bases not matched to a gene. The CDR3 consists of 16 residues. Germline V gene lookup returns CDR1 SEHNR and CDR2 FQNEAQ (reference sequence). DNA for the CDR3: TGTGCCAGCACCCTGTCCTCGGGACTAGCGGGGGAGACCCAGTACTTC. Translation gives CASTLSSGLAGETQYF.

Here the CDR3 DNA reads TGCGCCAGCAGCCCAAAAGTTAGGCATGGAGAGACCCAGTACTTC. Its translation is CASSPKVRHGETQYF. This chain joins TRBV4-3 and TRBJ2-5, with D unresolved. The V gene lost 4 bases and the J gene lost 4 bases, with 16 bases spanning the gap. Germline V gene sequence: CDR1 LGHNA, CDR2 YSLEER. CDR3 size: 15 residues.

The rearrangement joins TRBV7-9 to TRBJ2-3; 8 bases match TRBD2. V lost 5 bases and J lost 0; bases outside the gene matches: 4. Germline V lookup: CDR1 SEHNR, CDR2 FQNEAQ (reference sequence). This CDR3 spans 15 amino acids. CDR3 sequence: CASSISGASTDTQYF. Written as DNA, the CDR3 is TGTGCCAGCAGCATTAGCGGGGCTAGCACAGATACGCAGTATTTT.

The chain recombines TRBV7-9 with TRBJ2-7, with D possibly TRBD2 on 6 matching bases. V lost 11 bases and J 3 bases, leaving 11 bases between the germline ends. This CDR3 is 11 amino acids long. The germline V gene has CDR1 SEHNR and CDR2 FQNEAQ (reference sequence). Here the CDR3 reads CAAGGNYEQYF. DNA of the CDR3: TGTGCCGCAGGCGGGAACTACGAGCAGTACTTC. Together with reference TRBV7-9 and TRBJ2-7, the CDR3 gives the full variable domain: DTGVSQNPRHKITKRGQNVTFRCDPISEHNRLYWYRQTLGQGPEFLTYFQNEAQLEKSRLLSDRFSAERPKGSFSTLEIQRTEQGDSAMYLCAAGGNYEQYFGPGTRLTVT.

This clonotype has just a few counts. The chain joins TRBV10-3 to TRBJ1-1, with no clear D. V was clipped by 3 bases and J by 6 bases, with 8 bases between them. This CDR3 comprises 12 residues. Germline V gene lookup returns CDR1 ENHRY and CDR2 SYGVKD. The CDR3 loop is CAISDGMAEAFF. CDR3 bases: TGTGCCATCAGTGATGGGATGGCTGAAGCTTTCTTT.

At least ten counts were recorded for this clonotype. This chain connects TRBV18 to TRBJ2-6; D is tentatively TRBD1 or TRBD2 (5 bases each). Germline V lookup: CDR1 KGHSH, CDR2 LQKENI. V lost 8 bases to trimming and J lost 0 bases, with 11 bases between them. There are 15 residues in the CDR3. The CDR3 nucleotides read TGTGCCAGCAGCCCTGGGGGCTCTGGGGCCAACGTCCTGACTTTC. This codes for CASSPGGSGANVLTF.

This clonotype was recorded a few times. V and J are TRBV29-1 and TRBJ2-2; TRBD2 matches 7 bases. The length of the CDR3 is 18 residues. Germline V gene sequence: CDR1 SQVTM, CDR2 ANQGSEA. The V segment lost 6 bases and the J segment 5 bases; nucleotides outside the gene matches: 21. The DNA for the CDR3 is TGCAGCGTCGCCCCCCCTGCGGGAGCGGGATGGGGAACCGGGGAGCTGTTTTTT. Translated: CSVAPPAGAGWGTGELFF.

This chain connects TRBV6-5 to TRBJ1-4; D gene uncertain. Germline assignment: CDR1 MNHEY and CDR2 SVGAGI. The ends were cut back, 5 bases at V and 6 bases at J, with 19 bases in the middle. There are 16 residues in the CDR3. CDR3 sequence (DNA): TGTGCCAGCAGTGTATCGGGGTTCGGAGTGGATGAAAAACTGTTTTTT. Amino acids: CASSVSGFGVDEKLFF.

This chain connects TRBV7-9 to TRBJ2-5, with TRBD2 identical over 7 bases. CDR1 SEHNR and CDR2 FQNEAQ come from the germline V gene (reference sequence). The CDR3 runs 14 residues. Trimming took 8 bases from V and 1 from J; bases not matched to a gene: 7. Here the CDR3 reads CASGSGPGQETQYF. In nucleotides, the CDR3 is TGTGCCAGCGGTAGCGGGCCTGGCCAAGAGACCCAGTACTTC.

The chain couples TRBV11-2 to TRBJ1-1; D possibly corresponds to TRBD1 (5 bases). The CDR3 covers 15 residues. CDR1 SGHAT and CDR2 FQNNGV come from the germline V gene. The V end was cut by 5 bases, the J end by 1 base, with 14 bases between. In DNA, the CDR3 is TGTGCCAGCAGCGCCGAAGGCAGGGCGAACACTGAAGCTTTCTTT. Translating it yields CASSAEGRANTEAFF.

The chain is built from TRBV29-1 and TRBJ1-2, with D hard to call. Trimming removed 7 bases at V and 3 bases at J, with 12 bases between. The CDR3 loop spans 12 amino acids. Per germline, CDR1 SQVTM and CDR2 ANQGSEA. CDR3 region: CSAATDYYGYTF. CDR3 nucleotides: TGCAGCGCCGCTACAGATTACTATGGCTACACCTTC.

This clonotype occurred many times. The chain's CDR3 is CASSGQGGQGTYEQYF. The CDR3 nucleotides are TGTGCCAGCAGTGGACAGGGCGGACAGGGGACCTACGAGCAGTACTTC. V usage is TRBV2 and J usage is TRBJ2-7, with 9 bases fitting TRBD1. Trimming took 4 bases from V and 2 from J; bases not matched to a gene: 9. Germline V gene sequence: CDR1 SNHLY, CDR2 FYNNEI. This CDR3 comprises 16 residues.

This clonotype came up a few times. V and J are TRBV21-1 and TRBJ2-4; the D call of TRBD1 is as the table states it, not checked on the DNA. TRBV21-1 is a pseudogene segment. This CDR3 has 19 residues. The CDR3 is CASSQRPPDTGETKNIQYF. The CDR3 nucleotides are TGTGCCAGCAGCCAACGGCCCCCGGACACCGGGGAGACCAAAAACATTCAGTACTTC.

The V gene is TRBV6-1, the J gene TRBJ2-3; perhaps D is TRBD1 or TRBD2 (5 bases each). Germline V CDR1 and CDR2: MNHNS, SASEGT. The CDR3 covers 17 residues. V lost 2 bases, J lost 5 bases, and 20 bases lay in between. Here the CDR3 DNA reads TGTGCCAGCAGTGAAATCAGGGAATTGAGGGCTAAAGATACGCAGTATTTT. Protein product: CASSEIRELRAKDTQYF.

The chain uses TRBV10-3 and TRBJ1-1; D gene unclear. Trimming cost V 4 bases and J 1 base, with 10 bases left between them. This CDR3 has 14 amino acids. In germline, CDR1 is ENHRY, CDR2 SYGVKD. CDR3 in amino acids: CAISGWGENTEAFF. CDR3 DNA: TGTGCCATCAGTGGGTGGGGAGAGAACACTGAAGCTTTCTTT.

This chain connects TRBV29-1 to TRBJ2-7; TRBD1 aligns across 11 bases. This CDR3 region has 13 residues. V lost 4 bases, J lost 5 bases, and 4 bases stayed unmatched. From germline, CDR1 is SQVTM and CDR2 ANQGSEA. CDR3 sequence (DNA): TGCAGCGTTGGAAGGACAGGGGGCGACGAGCAGTACTTC. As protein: CSVGRTGGDEQYF.

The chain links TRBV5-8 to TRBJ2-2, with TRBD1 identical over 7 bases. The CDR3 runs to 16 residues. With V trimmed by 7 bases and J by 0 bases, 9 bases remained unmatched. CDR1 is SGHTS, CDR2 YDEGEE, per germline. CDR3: CASLSRTGTNTGELFF. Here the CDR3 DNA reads TGTGCCAGCCTGTCTCGGACAGGAACGAACACCGGGGAGCTGTTTTTT.

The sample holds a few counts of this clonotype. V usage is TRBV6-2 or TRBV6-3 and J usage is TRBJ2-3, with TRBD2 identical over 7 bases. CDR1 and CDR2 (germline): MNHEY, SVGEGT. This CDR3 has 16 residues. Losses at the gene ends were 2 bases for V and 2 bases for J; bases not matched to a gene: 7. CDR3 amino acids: CASSYGGEAATDTQYF. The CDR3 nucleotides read TGTGCCAGCAGTTACGGGGGGGAAGCTGCCACAGATACGCAGTATTTT.

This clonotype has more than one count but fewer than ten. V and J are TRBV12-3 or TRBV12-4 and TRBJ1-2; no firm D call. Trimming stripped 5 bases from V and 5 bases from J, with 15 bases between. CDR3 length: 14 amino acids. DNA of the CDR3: TGTGCCAGCAGTCCTGGGTCTTTCGGGTATGGCTACACCTTC. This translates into CASSPGSFGYGYTF.

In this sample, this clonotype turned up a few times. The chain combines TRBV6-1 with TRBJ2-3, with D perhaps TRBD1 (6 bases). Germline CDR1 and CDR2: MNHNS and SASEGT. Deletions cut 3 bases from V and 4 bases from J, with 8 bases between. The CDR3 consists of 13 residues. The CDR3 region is CASSDRGPDTQYF. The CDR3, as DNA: TGTGCCAGCAGTGACAGGGGTCCAGATACGCAGTATTTT.

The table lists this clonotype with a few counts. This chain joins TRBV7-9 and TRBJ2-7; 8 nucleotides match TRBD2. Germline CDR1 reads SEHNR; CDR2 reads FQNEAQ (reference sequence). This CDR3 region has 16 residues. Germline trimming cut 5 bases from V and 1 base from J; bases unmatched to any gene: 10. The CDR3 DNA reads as TGTGCCAGCAGCGCGCCGAGCGGGAGTGTTTCCTACGAGCAGTACTTC. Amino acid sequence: CASSAPSGSVSYEQYF.

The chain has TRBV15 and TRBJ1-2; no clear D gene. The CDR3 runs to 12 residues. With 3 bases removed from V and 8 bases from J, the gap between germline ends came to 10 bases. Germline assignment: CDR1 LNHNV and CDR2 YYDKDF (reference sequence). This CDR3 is CATSRGRGGYTF. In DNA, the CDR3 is TGTGCCACCAGCAGGGGAAGAGGGGGCTACACCTTC.

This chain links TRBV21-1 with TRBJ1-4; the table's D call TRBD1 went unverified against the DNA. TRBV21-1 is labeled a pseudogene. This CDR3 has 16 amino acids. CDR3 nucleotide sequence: TGTGCCAGCAGCAATGGTCCCGAAGAGGCTAATGAAAAACTGTTTTTT. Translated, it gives CASSNGPEEANEKLFF.

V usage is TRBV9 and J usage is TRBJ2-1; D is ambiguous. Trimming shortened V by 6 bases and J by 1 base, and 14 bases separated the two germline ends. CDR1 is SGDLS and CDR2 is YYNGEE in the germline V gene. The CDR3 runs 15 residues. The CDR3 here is CASTPSAPSYNEQFF. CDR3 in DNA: TGTGCCAGCACCCCTTCGGCCCCTTCCTACAATGAGCAGTTCTTC.